The T cell receptor (beta chain) described here comes from a study of cytomegalovirus exposure and HLA in healthy donors. Study details: The same platform as the approximately 670 first-cohort repertoires was used for the 130 or so validation repertoires, a later analysis reported.

About this clone itself: Its antigen is unidentified.

Study-wide results and caveats: Listed as cytomegalovirus-associated were around 160 TCR beta chains. Reports described diagnosis of cytomegalovirus status by the classifier as highly specific and sensitive.

Method: immunoSEQ multiplex PCR; TCRdb's copy keeps in-frame clones and lacks some. The repertoire consists of about 120,000 clones, with approximately 88% occurring once and the leading ten covering about 6.3%. The approximately 120-subject validation cohort, separate from the roughly 700-subject first cohort, included the donors. Germline CDR1 and CDR2: SGHNT and YENEEA. CDR3 length equals 14 residues. The V end lost 5 bases, the J end lost 5 bases, and 13 bases lay between the germline ends. The sample was PBMCs. The chain combines TRBV11-3 with TRBJ2-1; a possible D gene is TRBD2 (5 bases). The sequence came from a woman younger than 30 in good health and CMV-seropositive. In nucleotides, the CDR3 is TGTGCCAGCAGCACCGGACGGGGAAACAATGAGCAGTTCTTC. Its translation is CASSTGRGNNEQFF.